The 21 T cell receptor beta chains reported below all come from one sample, sequenced in a study of cytomegalovirus exposure and HLA in healthy donors (dated by TCRdb to between 2016 and 2019). The library was generated by the immunoSEQ multiplex PCR assay. For the multiplex PCR, a mixture combining 60 forward primers for TCR Vbeta segments and 13 reverse primers for TCR Jbeta segments was used. TCRdb took this table from immuneACCESS and kept in-frame rearrangements with V and J called. Such tables lack part of the clones; where checked against another copy, unresolved V genes explain under half of the gap, and the rest is unexplained. This sample lists about 160,000 clones; around 74% were detected once. The biggest ten clones account for around 2% of the sample. Sequencing was carried out using PBMCs. The receptor source for this set is a female donor in good health and CMV-seronegative.

V usage is TRBV19 and J usage is TRBJ2-5; 7 nucleotides match TRBD1. The DNA end lines up better with TRBJ2-7; the J call may be wrong. The CDR3 spans 13 residues. Germline V gives CDR1 LNHDA, CDR2 SQIVND (reference sequence). The CDR3 bases are TGTGCCAGTAGTATCGCAGGGGGCTACGAGCAGTACTTC. This encodes CASSIAGGYEQYF.

The chain uses TRBV7-9 and TRBJ2-7; perhaps TRBD2 as D (5 bases). The V end was cut by 7 bases, the J end by 3 bases, with 13 bases between. In germline, CDR1 is SEHNR, CDR2 FQNEAQ (reference sequence). This CDR3 spans 13 amino acids. CDR3 in amino acids: CASTPSGSYEQYF. In nucleotides, the CDR3 is TGTGCCAGCACCCCCTCGGGGAGCTACGAGCAGTACTTC.

Concerning this clone: Other DNA sequences in this specimen translate into the identical CDR3. This chain links TRBV5-1 with TRBJ1-2, with TRBD1 as a possible D gene (6 bases). This CDR3 is 13 amino acids long. Trimming pared 4 bases from V and 4 bases from J, leaving 11 bases between. Looked up from germline, CDR1 is SGHRS and CDR2 is YFSETQ. CDR3 in DNA: TGCGCCAGCAGCCTGGACAGAGTCTATGGCTACACCTTC. Translation: CASSLDRVYGYTF. Supplemented by reference TRBV5-1 and TRBJ1-2, the full variable domain reads KAGVTQTPRYLIKTRGQQVTLSCSPISGHRSVSWYQQTPGQGLQFLFEYFSETQRNKGNFPGRFSGRQFSNSRSEMNVSTLELGDSALYLCASSLDRVYGYTFGSGTRLTVV.

This clone was detected once. The V and J genes are TRBV6-6 and TRBJ2-3; D unclear. The germline V gene encodes CDR1 MNHNY and CDR2 SVGAGI (reference sequence). The CDR3 spans 14 residues. The V end lost 6 bases, the J end lost 4 bases, and 14 bases lay between the germline ends. In DNA, the CDR3 is TGTGCCAGCAGCCGAATATTAGTTTCAGATACGCAGTATTTT. It translates to CASSRILVSDTQYF.

V is TRBV9 and J is TRBJ2-2, with 9 bases aligning to TRBD2. This CDR3 contains 19 residues. From germline, CDR1 is SGDLS and CDR2 YYNGEE. With V trimmed by 4 bases and J by 6 bases, 19 bases remained unmatched. The CDR3, as DNA: TGTGCCAGCAGCCCCCGACCCTCCCTAGCGGGGTTGGCTTCCGGGGAGCTGTTTTTT. It is translated as CASSPRPSLAGLASGELFF.

The rearrangement joins TRBV6-5 to TRBJ2-1, with TRBD2 matching 11 bases. The germline V gene encodes CDR1 MNHEY and CDR2 SVGAGI. V shed 5 bases and J 5 bases; nucleotides not matched to a gene: 5. The CDR3 has 15 residues. The CDR3: CASSVLAGGNNEQFF. The CDR3 DNA reads TGTGCCAGCAGTGTCCTAGCGGGAGGCAACAATGAGCAGTTCTTC.

This clone was counted a single time. The chain employs TRBV29-1 and TRBJ1-1; D gene unclear. V lost 5 bases and J lost 5, with 6 bases in between. The CDR3 sequence is 10 residues long. Germline V CDR1 and CDR2: SQVTM, ANQGSEA. The CDR3 loop reads CSVFSTEAFF. CDR3 coding DNA: TGCAGCGTTTTCTCTACTGAAGCTTTCTTT.

The chain carries TRBV19 and TRBJ2-1; 9 nucleotides align to TRBD2. The junction had 13 bases not matched to a gene; V was cut back by 5 bases and J by 2 bases. Germline assignment: CDR1 LNHDA and CDR2 SQIVND (reference sequence). This CDR3 contains 18 residues. CDR3 bases: TGTGCCAGTAGTCAACGCCCCTCCTCTAGCGGGGCCTACAATGAGCAGTTCTTC. Translated: CASSQRPSSSGAYNEQFF.

V gene TRBV18 combines with J gene TRBJ2-3; D possibly corresponds to TRBD2 (5 bases). Per the germline V gene, CDR1 is KGHSH and CDR2 is LQKENI. CDR3 length: 13 residues. Trimming removed 6 bases from V and 4 bases from J, with 11 bases in between. The CDR3 DNA reads TGTGCCAGCTCGGCCGTCGGGGCAGATACGCAGTATTTT. Translated, it gives CASSAVGADTQYF.

CDR3: CASSGRQGGYEQYF. The CDR3 DNA reads as TGTGCCAGCAGTGGGAGACAGGGAGGCTACGAGCAGTACTTC. The rearrangement joins TRBV2 to TRBJ2-7; tentative D call: TRBD1 (7 bases). CDR1 and CDR2 from the germline V gene are SNHLY and FYNNEI. V was trimmed by 4 bases and J by 3 bases, leaving 13 bases between them. The CDR3 covers 14 residues.

The chain has TRBV5-6 and TRBJ2-7, with 7 bases aligning to TRBD1. V trimming: 2 bases; J trimming: 2 bases; junction bases outside the gene matches: 4. This CDR3 is built from 14 residues. Looked up from germline, CDR1 is SGHDT and CDR2 is YYEEEE. The CDR3 region is CASSFRDSPYEQYF. CDR3 sequence (DNA): TGTGCCAGCAGCTTTCGGGACAGTCCCTACGAGCAGTACTTC.

The chain links TRBV2 to TRBJ2-3; D is perhaps TRBD2 (6 bases). Trimming removed 3 bases at V and 6 bases at J, with 19 bases between. CDR1 SNHLY and CDR2 FYNNEI come from the germline V gene. This CDR3 contains 16 residues. The CDR3 DNA reads as TGTGCCAGCAGTGATAGGCGGGGCCAGGGTGGTGATACGCAGTATTTT. Translated, it gives CASSDRRGQGGDTQYF. Full variable domain (rest looked up from reference TRBV2 and TRBJ2-3): EPEVTQTPSHQVTQMGQEVILRCVPISNHLYFYWYRQILGQKVEFLVSFYNNEISEKSEIFDDQFSVERPDGSNFTLKIRSTKLEDSAMYFCASSDRRGQGGDTQYFGPGTRLTVL.

CDR3 sequence reads: CASEGQLAYQPQHF. DNA for the CDR3: TGTGCCAGTGAGGGACAGCTCGCCTATCAGCCCCAGCATTTT. J is TRBJ1-5 and V is TRBV19, with 7 nucleotides matching TRBD1. Germline CDR1 reads LNHDA; CDR2 reads SQIVND (reference sequence). CDR3 length: 14 residues. Losses at the gene ends were 8 bases for V and 5 bases for J; bases not matched to a gene: 9.

The chain links TRBV6-6 to TRBJ2-3, with TRBD2 identical over 10 bases. This CDR3 is built from 15 residues. J lost 8 bases, V lost 5 bases, and 10 bases had no gene match. CDR1 and CDR2 (germline): MNHNY, SVGAGI (reference sequence). The CDR3 coding sequence is TGTGCCAGCAGTGCGAGCGGGGGGGCCATCGGTACGCAGTATTTT. This codes for CASSASGGAIGTQYF.

The chain carries TRBV5-1 and TRBJ1-4; no definite D call. The V end lost 4 bases, the J end lost 4 bases, and 11 bases lay between the germline ends. CDR3 length equals 14 residues. Germline CDR1 SGHRS, CDR2 YFSETQ. CDR3 DNA sequence: TGCGCCAGCAGCCCTTCAGGAATTAATGAAAAACTGTTTTTT. It encodes CASSPSGINEKLFF.

The chain has TRBV18 and TRBJ1-1, with 7 bases lining up with TRBD1. Per germline, CDR1 KGHSH and CDR2 LQKENI. The CDR3 totals 16 residues. Trimming cost V 5 bases and J 1 base; bases outside gene matches: 10. CDR3 sequence reads: CASSSVLGTANTEAFF. The CDR3 DNA reads TGTGCCAGCTCATCCGTTTTGGGGACAGCGAACACTGAAGCTTTCTTT.

This chain uses TRBV11-3 with TRBJ2-7; weak D call: TRBD1 (5 bases). The CDR3 length is 13 residues. Trimming removed 2 bases at V and 3 bases at J, with 8 bases between. Germline V gene sequence: CDR1 SGHNT, CDR2 YENEEA. The CDR3 protein is CASSLQGNYEQYF. The CDR3 nucleotides are TGTGCCAGCAGCTTACAGGGAAACTACGAGCAGTACTTC.

This chain joins TRBV5-4 and TRBJ1-2; D is uncertain. The CDR3 has 14 amino acids. The germline V and J ends were trimmed by 0 bases and 5 bases, with 11 bases remaining between them. Germline CDR1 is SGHNT and CDR2 is YYREEE (reference sequence). CDR3 protein: CASSLEQASYGYTF. The CDR3 DNA reads as TGTGCCAGCAGCTTGGAGCAGGCTTCGTATGGCTACACCTTC.

This rearrangement joins TRBV5-1 to TRBJ1-2; weak D call: TRBD1 (5 bases). This CDR3 has 14 residues. Between the trimmed V and J ends, which lost 1 base and 6 bases, there was a span of 13 bases. Germline CDR1 reads SGHRS; CDR2 reads YFSETQ. The CDR3 loop reads CASSLYGGDDGYTF. Written as DNA, the CDR3 is TGCGCCAGCAGCTTGTACGGGGGGGACGATGGCTACACCTTC.

The chain combines TRBV7-3 with TRBJ2-1; 9 bases are shared with TRBD2. After removal of 4 bases from V and 2 bases from J, the junction contained 9 bases not matched to a gene. The CDR3 has 17 residues. Looked up from germline, CDR1 is SGHTA and CDR2 is FQGTGA. The CDR3 region has the DNA TGTGCCAGCAGCTCTAGGTTAGCGGGGGCCACCTACAATGAGCAGTTCTTC. This encodes CASSSRLAGATYNEQFF.

J is TRBJ2-7 and V is TRBV7-9; TRBD1 matches at 9 bases. Per germline, CDR1 SEHNR and CDR2 FQNEAQ (reference sequence). There are 14 residues in the CDR3. V dropped 5 bases and J dropped 3; count of bases not matched to a gene: 5. In DNA form, the CDR3 reads TGTGCCAGCAGCCGCCCGGGACAGGGCTACGAGCAGTACTTC. It translates to CASSRPGQGYEQYF.